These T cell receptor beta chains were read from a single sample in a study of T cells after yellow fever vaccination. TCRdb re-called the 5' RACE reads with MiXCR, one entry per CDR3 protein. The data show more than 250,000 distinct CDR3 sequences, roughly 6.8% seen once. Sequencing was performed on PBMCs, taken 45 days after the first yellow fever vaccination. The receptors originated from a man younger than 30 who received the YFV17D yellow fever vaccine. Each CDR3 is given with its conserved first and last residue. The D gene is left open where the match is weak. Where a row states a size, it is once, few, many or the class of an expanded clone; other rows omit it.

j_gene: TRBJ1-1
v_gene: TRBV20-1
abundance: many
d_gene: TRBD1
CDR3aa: CSARPGGMDEAFF
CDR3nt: TGCAGTGCTAGGCCAGGGGGCATGGATGAAGCTTTCTTT

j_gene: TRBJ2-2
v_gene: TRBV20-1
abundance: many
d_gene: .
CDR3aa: CSASGSNTGELFF
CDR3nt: TGCAGTGCTAGTGGTAGTAACACCGGGGAGCTGTTTTTT

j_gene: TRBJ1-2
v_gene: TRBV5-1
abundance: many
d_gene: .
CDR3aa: CASSLGLDPSNYGYTF
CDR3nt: TGCGCCAGCAGCTTGGGGCTGGACCCGTCCAACTATGGCTACACCTTC

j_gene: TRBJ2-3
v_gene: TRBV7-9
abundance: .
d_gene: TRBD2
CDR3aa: CASSLTSGAAGDTQYF
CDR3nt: TGTGCCAGCAGTTTGACTAGCGGGGCCGCAGGAGATACGCAGTATTTT

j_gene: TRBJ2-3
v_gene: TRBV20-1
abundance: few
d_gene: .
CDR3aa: CSAMGGSTDTQYF
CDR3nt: TGCAGTGCTATGGGGGGAAGCACAGATACGCAGTATTTT

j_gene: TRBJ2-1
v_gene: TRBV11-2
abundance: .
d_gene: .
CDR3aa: CASSSIRGQNEQFF
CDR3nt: TGTGCCAGCAGCAGTATCAGGGGTCAGAATGAGCAGTTCTTC

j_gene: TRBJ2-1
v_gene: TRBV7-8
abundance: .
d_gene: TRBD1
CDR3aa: CASSLPGQGGNEQFF
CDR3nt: TGTGCCAGCAGCTTGCCGGGACAGGGAGGCAATGAGCAGTTCTTC

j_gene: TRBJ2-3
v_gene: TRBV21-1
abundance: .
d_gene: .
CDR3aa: CARRGSGIRTDTQYF
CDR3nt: TGTGCCAGACGAGGGTCTGGAATTCGCACAGATACGCAGTATTTT

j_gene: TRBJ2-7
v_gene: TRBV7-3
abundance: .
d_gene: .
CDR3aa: CASSLTPGHFYEQYF
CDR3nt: TGTGCCAGCAGCTTAACTCCAGGACATTTCTACGAGCAGTACTTC

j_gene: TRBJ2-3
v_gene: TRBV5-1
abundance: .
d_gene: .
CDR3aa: CASSEKKRLITDTQYF
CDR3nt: TGCGCCAGCAGTGAAAAAAAGCGGCTTATAACAGATACGCAGTATTTT

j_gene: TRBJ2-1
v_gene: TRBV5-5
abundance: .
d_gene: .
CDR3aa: CASSRDSGYYNEQFF
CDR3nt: TGTGCCAGCAGCCGAGATAGCGGTTACTACAATGAGCAGTTCTTC

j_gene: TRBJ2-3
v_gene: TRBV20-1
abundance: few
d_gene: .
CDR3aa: CSAPRPPAVTQYF
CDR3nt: TGCAGTGCTCCTCGGCCCCCTGCTGTTACGCAGTATTTT

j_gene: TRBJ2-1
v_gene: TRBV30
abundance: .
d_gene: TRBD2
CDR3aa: CAWSAGGWGNEQFF
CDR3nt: TGTGCCTGGAGCGCCGGGGGGTGGGGCAATGAGCAGTTCTTC

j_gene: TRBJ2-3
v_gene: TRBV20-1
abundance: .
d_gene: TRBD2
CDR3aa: CSARYLAGGRRNTDTQYF
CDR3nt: TGCAGTGCTAGATATCTAGCGGGGGGGAGGAGGAACACAGATACGCAGTATTTT

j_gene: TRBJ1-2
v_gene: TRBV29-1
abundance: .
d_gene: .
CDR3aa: CSVGELQNYGYTF
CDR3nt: TGCAGCGTTGGGGAGTTACAGAACTATGGCTACACCTTC

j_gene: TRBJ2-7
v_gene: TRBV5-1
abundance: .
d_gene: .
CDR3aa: CASSFFAASSYEQYF
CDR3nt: TGCGCCAGCAGCTTTTTTGCGGCGAGCTCCTACGAGCAGTACTTC

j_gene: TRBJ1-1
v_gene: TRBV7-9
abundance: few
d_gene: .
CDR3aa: CASSLIVATGRGTEAFF
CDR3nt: TGTGCCAGCAGCTTAATCGTGGCGACCGGCAGGGGTACTGAAGCTTTCTTT

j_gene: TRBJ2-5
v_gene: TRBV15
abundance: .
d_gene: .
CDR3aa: CATSRDQNRGGETQYF
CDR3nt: TGTGCCACCAGCAGAGATCAGAACAGGGGAGGAGAGACCCAGTACTTC

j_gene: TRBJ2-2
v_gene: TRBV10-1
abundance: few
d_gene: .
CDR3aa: CASHLWGGGRKNTGELFF
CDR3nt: TGCGCCAGCCACCTGTGGGGAGGGGGCCGAAAAAACACCGGGGAGCTGTTTTTT

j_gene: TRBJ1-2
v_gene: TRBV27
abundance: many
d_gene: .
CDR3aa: CASSLQAGGGYTF
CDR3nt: TGTGCCAGCAGTTTACAGGCTGGGGGTGGCTACACCTTC

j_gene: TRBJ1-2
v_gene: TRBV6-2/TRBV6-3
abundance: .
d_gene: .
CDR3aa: CASSSAGGYGYTF
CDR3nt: TGTGCCAGCAGTTCGGCGGGAGGCTATGGCTACACCTTC

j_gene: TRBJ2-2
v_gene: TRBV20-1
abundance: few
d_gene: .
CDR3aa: CSAPDVSNTGELFF
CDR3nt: TGCAGTGCCCCTGATGTTTCGAACACCGGGGAGCTGTTTTTT

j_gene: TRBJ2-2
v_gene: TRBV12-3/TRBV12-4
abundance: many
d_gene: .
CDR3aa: CASSHSIRGELFF
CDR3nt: TGTGCCAGCAGTCACAGTATCCGCGGGGAGCTGTTTTTT

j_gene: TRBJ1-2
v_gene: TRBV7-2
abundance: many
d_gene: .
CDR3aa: CASSSNWGGYGYTF
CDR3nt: TGTGCCAGCAGCAGTAACTGGGGGGGGTATGGCTACACCTTC

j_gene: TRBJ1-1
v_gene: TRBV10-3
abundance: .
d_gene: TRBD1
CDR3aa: CAIRAGQGADEAFF
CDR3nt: TGTGCCATCAGGGCGGGACAGGGGGCTGATGAAGCTTTCTTT

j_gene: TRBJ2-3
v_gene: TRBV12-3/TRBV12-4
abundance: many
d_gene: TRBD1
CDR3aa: CASSLDRQGSTDTQYF
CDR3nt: TGTGCCAGCAGTCTCGATCGACAGGGGAGCACAGATACGCAGTATTTT

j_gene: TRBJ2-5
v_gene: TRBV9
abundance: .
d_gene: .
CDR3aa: CASNRRFQETQYF
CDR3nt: TGTGCCAGCAATAGGCGGTTTCAAGAGACCCAGTACTTC

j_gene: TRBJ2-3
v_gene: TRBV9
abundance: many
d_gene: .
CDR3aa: CASSAGEDTQYF
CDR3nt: TGTGCCAGCAGCGCAGGGGAAGACACGCAGTATTTT

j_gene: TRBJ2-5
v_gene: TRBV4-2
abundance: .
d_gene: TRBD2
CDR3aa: CASSQSRSGGARAETQYF
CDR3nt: TGTGCCAGCAGCCAGTCAAGAAGCGGGGGGGCCCGGGCGGAGACCCAGTACTTC

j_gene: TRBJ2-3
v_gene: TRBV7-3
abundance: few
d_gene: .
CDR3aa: CASSPSRRAADTQYF
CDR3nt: TGTGCCAGCAGCCCAAGTCGCAGGGCCGCAGATACGCAGTATTTT

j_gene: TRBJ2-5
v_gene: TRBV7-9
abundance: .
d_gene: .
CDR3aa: CASSSPVGEETQYF
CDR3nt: TGTGCCAGCAGCTCCCCCGTGGGTGAAGAGACCCAGTACTTC

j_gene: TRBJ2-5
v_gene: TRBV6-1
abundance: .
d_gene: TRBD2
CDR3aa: CASRDLAGGPLRETQYF
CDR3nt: TGTGCCAGCAGGGATCTAGCGGGGGGGCCGTTGAGGGAGACCCAGTACTTC

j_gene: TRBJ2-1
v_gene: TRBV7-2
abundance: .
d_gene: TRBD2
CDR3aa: CASSLIRGGAGEQFF
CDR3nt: TGTGCCAGCAGCTTAATTCGGGGGGGGGCCGGTGAGCAGTTCTTC

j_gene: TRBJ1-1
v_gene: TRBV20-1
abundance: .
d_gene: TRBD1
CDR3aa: CSAPHPGTGSPEAFF
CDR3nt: TGCAGTGCTCCCCACCCCGGGACAGGGTCCCCTGAAGCTTTCTTT

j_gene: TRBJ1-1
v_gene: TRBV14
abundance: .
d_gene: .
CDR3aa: CASSPHWNTEAFF
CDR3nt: TGTGCCAGCAGCCCCCACTGGAACACTGAAGCTTTCTTT

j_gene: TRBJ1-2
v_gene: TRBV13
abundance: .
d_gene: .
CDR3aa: CASGTNEMGGYTF
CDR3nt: TGTGCCAGCGGGACAAACGAAATGGGTGGCTACACCTTC

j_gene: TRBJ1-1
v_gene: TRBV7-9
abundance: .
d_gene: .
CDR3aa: CASSFPQGDARDF
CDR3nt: TGTGCCAGCAGCTTCCCACAGGGAGATGCAAGGGACTTT

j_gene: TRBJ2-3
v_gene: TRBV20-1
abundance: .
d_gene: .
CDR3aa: CSATGTPSTDTQYF
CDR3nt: TGCAGTGCTACCGGGACACCAAGCACAGATACGCAGTATTTT

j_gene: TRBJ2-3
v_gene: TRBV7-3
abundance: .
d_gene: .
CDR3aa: CASSFGNSGHGGSDTPYF
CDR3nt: TGTGCCAGCAGCTTCGGAAACTCGGGACACGGGGGGTCAGATACGCCGTATTTT

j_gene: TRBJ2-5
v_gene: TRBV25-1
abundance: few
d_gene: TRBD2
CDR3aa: CASRGGVLETQYF
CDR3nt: TGTGCCAGCCGGGGGGGCGTGTTGGAGACCCAGTACTTC

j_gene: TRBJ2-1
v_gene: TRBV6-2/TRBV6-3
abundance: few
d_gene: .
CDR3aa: CASNRGRSSYNEQFF
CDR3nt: TGTGCCAGTAATCGGGGGAGGAGCTCCTACAATGAGCAGTTCTTC

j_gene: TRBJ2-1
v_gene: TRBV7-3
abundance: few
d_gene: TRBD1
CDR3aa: CASSSRGGQGGEQFF
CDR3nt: TGTGCCAGCAGCTCCAGGGGGGGACAGGGAGGTGAGCAGTTCTTC

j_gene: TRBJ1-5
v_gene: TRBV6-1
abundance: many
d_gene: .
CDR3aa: CASSRLGGREGQPQHF
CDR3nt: TGTGCCAGCAGCCGCTTGGGGGGAAGAGAAGGTCAGCCCCAGCATTTT

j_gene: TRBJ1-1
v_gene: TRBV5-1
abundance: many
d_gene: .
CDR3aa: CASSLHFTKQGDLPEAFF
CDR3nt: TGCGCCAGCAGCTTACACTTCACCAAACAGGGTGATTTACCTGAAGCTTTCTTT

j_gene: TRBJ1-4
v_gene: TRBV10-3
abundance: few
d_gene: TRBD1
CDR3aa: CAISESPQGDEKLFF
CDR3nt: TGTGCCATCAGTGAGTCGCCACAGGGGGACGAAAAACTGTTTTTT

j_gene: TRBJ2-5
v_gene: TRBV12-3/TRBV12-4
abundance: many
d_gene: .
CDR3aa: CASSFAPGPYQETQYF
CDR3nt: TGTGCCAGCAGTTTCGCTCCAGGGCCGTACCAAGAGACCCAGTACTTC

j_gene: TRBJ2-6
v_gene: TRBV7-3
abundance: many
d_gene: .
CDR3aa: CASRPSGANVLTF
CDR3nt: TGTGCCAGCAGGCCTTCTGGGGCCAACGTCCTGACTTTC

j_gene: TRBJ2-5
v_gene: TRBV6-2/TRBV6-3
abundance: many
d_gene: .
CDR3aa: CASAPRGHWTQYF
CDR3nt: TGTGCCAGCGCTCCTAGAGGACACTGGACCCAGTACTTC

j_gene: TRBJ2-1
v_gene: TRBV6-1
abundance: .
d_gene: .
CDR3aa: CASSEEWGTSHNEQFF
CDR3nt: TGTGCCAGCAGTGAAGAGTGGGGGACTTCCCACAATGAGCAGTTCTTC

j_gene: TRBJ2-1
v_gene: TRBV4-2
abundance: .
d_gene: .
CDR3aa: CASSQMYEQFF
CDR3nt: TGTGCCAGCAGCCAAATGTATGAGCAGTTCTTC

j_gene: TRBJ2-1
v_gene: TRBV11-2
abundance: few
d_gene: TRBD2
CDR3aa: CASSSTGLAGTLYNEQFF
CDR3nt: TGTGCCAGCAGCTCAACTGGACTAGCGGGGACCCTTTACAATGAGCAGTTCTTC

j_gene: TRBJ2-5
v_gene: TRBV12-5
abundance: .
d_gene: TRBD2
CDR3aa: CASGLRVAGQETQYF
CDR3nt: TGTGCTAGTGGACTACGGGTAGCGGGCCAAGAGACCCAGTACTTC

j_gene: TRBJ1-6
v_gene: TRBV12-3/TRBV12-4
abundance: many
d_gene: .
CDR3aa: CASSPPDQGGSPLHF
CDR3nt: TGTGCCAGCAGTCCACCGGACCAGGGAGGTTCACCCCTCCACTTT

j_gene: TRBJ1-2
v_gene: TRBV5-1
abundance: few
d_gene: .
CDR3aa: CASSSDKYGYTF
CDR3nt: TGCGCCAGCAGCTCTGACAAGTATGGCTACACCTTC

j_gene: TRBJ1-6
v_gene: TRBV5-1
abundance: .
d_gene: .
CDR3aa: CASSLEGRNSPLHF
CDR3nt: TGCGCCAGCAGCTTGGAGGGGCGCAATTCACCCCTCCACTTT